This TCR beta chain was sequenced during a study of cytomegalovirus exposure and HLA in healthy donors. Study-level background: In terms of ancestry, the Caucasian-associated cluster contained more than 65% of the approximately 420 genotyped donors. Overall study results and limits: In a later analysis, HLA-associated beta chains showed higher expansion and lower generation probabilities than comparable chains. In a later analysis, specific HLA alleles were associated with approximately 17,000 TCR beta sequences at a 0.05 false discovery rate. An observed cluster of highly shared sequence variants was recorded as a likely sequencing artifact.

Of note for this clone: As yet, its antigen is unknown.

The PCR employed 60 Vbeta primers together with 13 Jbeta primers. Only in-frame clones appear in the TCRdb table, and some are missing; sequencing was by immunoSEQ multiplex PCR. The repertoire consists of 200,000 to 250,000 clones, with roughly 82% occurring once and the leading ten covering 4.5% to 6%. The sequence was obtained from a woman aged 40 to 55 in good health and CMV-seropositive. Sequenced input: PBMCs.

The CDR3, as DNA: TGTGCCAGCAGCCCCATGGTCAGGAATCAGCCCCAGCATTTT. As protein: CASSPMVRNQPQHF. The rearrangement uses TRBV7-8 and TRBJ1-5; D ambiguous. The germline CDR1 and CDR2 sequences are SGHVS and FQNEAQ. This CDR3 contains 14 residues. V was cut by 5 bases and J by 4 bases, with 12 bases left in between. Combining the CDR3 with reference TRBV7-8 and TRBJ1-5 gives the whole variable domain GAGVSQSPRYKVAKRGQDVALRCDPISGHVSLFWYQQALGQGPEFLTYFQNEAQLDKSGLPSDRFFAERPEGSVSTLKIQRTQQEDSAVYLCASSPMVRNQPQHFGDGTRLSIL.